The TCR beta chain under discussion was sequenced for a study of cytomegalovirus exposure and HLA in healthy donors (dated by TCRdb to the late 2010s). About the full investigation: In an earlier analysis of under 600 of the donors, 276 Gb of sequence data and 100 million or so unique TCR beta sequences from approximately 180 million T cells were reported. Approximately 310 gigabases of sequencing data and approximately 93 million unique TCR sequences were included in an early release covering over 600 HLA-typed donors. The genetic ancestry cluster associated with self-reported Caucasian donors included about four fifths of the 398 genotyped donors. The study aimed to test whether signatures of past pathogen exposure could be identified by cataloging public T cell receptors. The study used immunosequencing to profile the T cell repertoires of under 700 subjects and linked those repertoires to cytomegalovirus serostatus. Besides the first cohort of 666 subjects, a separate validation cohort made up of 120 different subjects was used. To predict cytomegalovirus infection status, the study brought together high-throughput TCR immunosequencing, statistical association of individual TCRs with disease status, and machine learning. A later analysis re-analyzed previously published TCR beta repertoires from 660 or so donors and added high-resolution HLA genotyping to study TCR occurrence patterns. In the later analysis, no new phenotypic data were used to find candidate immune exposures; instead, reliance was placed on TCR beta sequences and their occurrence across donors. In an earlier analysis of around 540 of the donors, high-throughput TCR beta sequencing was used to judge whether each TCR beta V gene segment behaved as functional or pseudogenic. Donor age, sex, ethnicity and CMV serostatus were compiled together with the repertoire data. Genome-wide SNP genotypes for about three fifths of the roughly 670 donors were used in a later genetic analysis, which treated that subset as a discovery cohort. All discovery cohort repertoires had been generated on a single sequencing platform. HLA typing covered class I and class II loci at four-digit resolution. The number of donors typed differed by locus, with 629-630 for A, B, C, DRB1 and DQB1, roughly 550 for DQA1, 600 to 610 for DPA1, and some 440 for DPB1. Five DR-DQ haplotypes were treated as single units for association and clustering because of strong linkage in the cohort. Among some 410 genotyped donors of the cohort, an average of approximately 240,000 unique TCR beta nucleotide sequences were sequenced per donor, around a sixth of them non-productive. Here is what the overall study found, with its caveats: Presence/absence analyses assumed roughly uniform sequencing depth across donors, an assumption that may not hold. Specific HLA alleles were associated with about 17,000 TCR beta sequences at a false discovery rate of 0.05 in a later analysis. When HLA alleles, especially DR and DQ, strongly co-occurred, TCR associations were difficult to assign to individual alleles. The 87-base-pair reads could not distinguish some IMGT-functional V segments, including TRBV6-2 and TRBV6-3, so those segments were excluded. In vitro tests confirmed that a few of the cytomegalovirus-associated TCR beta chains recognize cytomegalovirus antigens. Only TCR beta chains were sequenced in this cohort, and the absence of alpha or paired-chain data limited detectable features. According to a later analysis, most CMV-associated TCR beta chains appeared to be HLA-restricted, and the HLA associations seemed to be driven largely by CMV exposure. The authors suggested that the approach could potentially be generalized to other disease states and immunological phenotypes. Linkage disequilibrium might explain the correlated functional status among segregating V segments, but an unknown experimental factor could not be excluded. In a later analysis, the rate of TCR association differed among HLA loci, with DRB1 alleles having the most associated TCRs and HLA-C alleles having the fewest. An association between a missense DCLRE1C variant and V-gene and J-gene trimming of TCR beta chains was found in a later genetic analysis and replicated in an independent cohort. A further reported finding was that TCR beta sequences accurately predicted the HLA-A and HLA-B alleles for most subjects in the first cohort. Because HLA typing was missing for some donors at each locus, association tests included only the typed subset. In an earlier analysis of 500 to 650 of the donors, most TCR beta V segments appeared in productive rearrangements about 87% or about 30% of the time, broadly matching IMGT annotations. A group of highly shared sequence variants was considered likely to be a technical artifact of the sequencing pipeline. Cytomegalovirus status was reported to be diagnosed by the classifier with high specificity and sensitivity in both the original and validation cohorts. Compared with equally common non-associated chains, HLA-associated TCR beta chains in a later analysis were more clonally expanded and had lower generation probabilities. Over 15 rarely observed V segments, including chromosome 9 orphons, were excluded from the earlier analysis of several hundred of the donors because counts were too low. Several of the top co-occurrence clusters appeared to be linked to parvovirus B19, influenza, CMV and Epstein-Barr virus, according to a later analysis. While some public TCRs were present in many individuals, most TCR sequences turned up only very rarely across donors. CMV serostatus was the only immune exposure information available for the cohort. The study gave a list of under 200 TCR beta chains associated with cytomegalovirus. According to a later genetic analysis, donors in an Asian-associated ancestry cluster had fewer N-insertions in productive TCRs than the approximately 710-donor mean.

Libraries were built with the immunoSEQ multiplex PCR assay. The multiplex PCR relied on a mix of 60 forward primers for TCR Vbeta segments and 13 reverse primers for TCR Jbeta segments. The CDR3 region of rearranged TCR beta genes was amplified from genomic DNA with a multiplex PCR assay. On the Illumina HiSeq System, the amplified TCR beta libraries were sequenced as 87-base-pair reads. Processing in the source paper ran as follows. A later analysis counted tens of millions of unique TCR beta chains across the 666 repertoires, and 9.5 million to 11 million of these chains were shared by at least two donors. Raw reads were error-corrected and collapsed into unique sequences with a nearest-neighbor algorithm that merged closely related sequences to remove PCR and sequencing errors. V, D and J gene segments were assigned by aligning CDR3 sequences to IMGT reference sequences. For a sequence to be retained, at least a six-nucleotide match to both a V gene segment and a J gene segment was required. A rearrangement was called productive if the CDR3 had no stop codons and remained in frame with V and J, and every other rearrangement was called non-productive. Following IMGT convention, CDR3 was defined as the stretch from the second conserved V-encoded cysteine to the conserved J-encoded phenylalanine. Sequences without an unambiguous match to a single V gene segment were excluded from the earlier analysis of almost 600 of the donors. In an earlier analysis of almost 600 of the donors, a V segment was called functional when productive rearrangements were above 56.7%, and segregating when the standard deviation between donors exceeded 5%. A statistical classification framework was built to diagnose cytomegalovirus status from the catalog of TCR beta chain sequences. In a later analysis, TCR nucleotide sequences were compared against IMGT/GENE-DB human TR gene sequences so that V and J genes could be assigned. A later analysis assigned CDR3 sequences and most-parsimonious VDJ recombination scenarios with the TCRdist pipeline. In a later analysis, each TCR beta chain was defined by its CDR3 amino acid sequence together with its V-gene family, and reads without a unique V-gene family were excluded. In a later analysis, fewer than 650 highly shared, low-generation-probability nucleotide sequences were removed to address suspected cross-contamination and a sequencing artifact. In a later analysis, a clonal expansion index for each public chain was calculated from normalized within-repertoire ranks of inferred template counts. In a later analysis, generation probabilities were computed with a VDJ recombination model fitted to out-of-frame rearrangements, and the resulting probabilities were checked against IGoR. In a later analysis, TCR-TCR, TCR-HLA and TCR-CMV co-occurrence was scored with hypergeometric tests, and a repertoire-size bias correction was applied to TCR pairs. In a later analysis, false discovery rates were estimated by permuting HLA or CMV assignments 20 times. In a later analysis, co-occurring TCRs were grouped with DBSCAN, and TCRdist sequence similarity was added when clustering was performed within HLA-allele-positive subsets. Co-occurrence clustering excluded repertoires with fewer than 30,000 or more than 120,000 public chains, plus five with anomalous nucleotide sharing. The immuneACCESS repertoire file appears here via TCRdb, limited to in-frame rearrangements. These files lack a portion of the clones; in checked studies, under half of the deficit traces to unresolved V genes, and the cause of the others is not known. D and trimming come from the DNA, and the V and J calls and clone size come from that table. The sample contains roughly 140,000 clones, roughly 80% of them found a single time. 5.5% to 6% of the sample comes from the top ten.

This clone was seen once. It has no known antigen specificity. No much larger clonotype is one base removed from it; base qualities were not supplied. Taken from the germline V gene, the CDR1 and CDR2 loops are SGHAT and FQNNGV. The CDR3, from cysteine to phenylalanine, totals 13 residues. The DNA shown is the 39-base CDR3, in frame from base 1. V is shortened by 2 bases, J by 4 bases, and the region joining them spans 9 bases. The cohort comprised several hundred healthy bone marrow donors. At the time of sampling, all cohort members were nominally healthy, though unrecorded immune exposures were likely present. The donor was CMV seropositive and was included in the group of 290 or so seropositive cohort members. A peripheral blood sample was collected from each donor, and TCR beta sequencing was performed on peripheral blood mononuclear cells. Genomic DNA extraction from the blood cell samples was performed with the Qiagen DNeasy Blood Extraction Kit.

The clonotype originates from a man aged 25 to 40 in good health and CMV-seropositive. This chain is built from TRBV11-2 and TRBJ2-7, with TRBD2 perhaps the D gene, on 6 matching bases. The sequenced sample was PBMCs. The DNA sequence is given as TGTGCCAGCAGCTTACAGGGAGGATACGAGCAGTACTTC. Its protein reads: CASSLQGGYEQYF.